This T cell receptor (beta chain) came from a study of post-analysis software for immune sequencing data. Study-wide findings and caveats: Patients with multiple sclerosis recorded significantly lower normalized Chao1 diversity than controls, the study found. Patients used about five TRBV segments, including TRBV5-6, TRBV5-1 and TRBV20-1, more often than controls.

Germline values: CDR1 SQVTM, CDR2 ANQGSEA. Trimming took off 4 bases at V and 3 bases at J, with 10 bases between the two ends. The CDR3 covers 13 residues. The library was made from cDNA and included unique molecular identifiers. Each sample of about 1 to 10 million input T cells yielded about 500,000 cDNA molecules, so each molecule approximated one T cell. One entry per CDR3 protein, called by TCRdb with MiXCR from the PCR reads. This sample has over 150,000 distinct CDR3 sequences, with around 36% found just once. About this clonotype: What it binds is unknown.

The sequences come from blood, collected after autologous hematopoietic stem cell transplantation. The V gene is TRBV29-1, the J gene TRBJ1-5; a weak D match, TRBD1 (5 bases). The clonotype comes from a girl between 5 and 17 years old with multiple sclerosis. This CDR3 is CSVASGLNQPQHF. DNA for the CDR3: TGCAGCGTTGCTTCAGGGCTCAATCAGCCCCAGCATTTT.